The 7 T cell receptor beta chains given below trace back to one sample, sequenced in a study of CD8 T cells in ankylosing spondylitis. MiXCR, applied by TCRdb to the 5' RACE reads, yields one record per CDR3 protein. The sample contains 85,000 to 100,000 distinct CDR3 sequences, roughly 8.8% of which appear only once. Sample: blood, either unsorted or a sorted T cell fraction (not recorded which). These receptors were taken from a male donor with ankylosing spondylitis or in good health (not recorded which).

This clonotype was observed at least ten times. The chain combines TRBV6-1 with TRBJ1-4, with 7 bases matching TRBD1. V gave up 6 bases and J gave up 6 bases; unmatched junction bases: 10. The CDR3 sequence is 15 residues long. Germline V gene lookup returns CDR1 MNHNS and CDR2 SASEGT. In DNA, the CDR3 is TGTGCCAGCAGCCCAAGGCCCGGGACAGATGAAAAACTGTTTTTT. It translates to CASSPRPGTDEKLFF.

This clonotype was counted at least ten times. The chain combines TRBV20-1 with TRBJ2-3, with a weak D call TRBD2 (5 bases). CDR1 is DFQATT and CDR2 is SNEGSKA in the germline V gene (reference sequence). The ends were cut back, 6 bases at V and 4 bases at J, with 14 bases in the middle. This CDR3 contains 13 residues. CDR3: CSAEGVDADTQYF. CDR3 sequence (DNA): TGCAGTGCCGAGGGAGTTGATGCAGATACGCAGTATTTT.

This clonotype was seen at least ten times. The V gene is TRBV28, the J gene TRBJ2-2; TRBD2 agrees at 10 bases. V trimming: 6 bases; J trimming: 1 base; junction bases outside the gene matches: 8. Germline CDR1 reads MDHEN; CDR2 reads SYDVKM. The CDR3 covers 17 residues. The CDR3 loop reads CASRISLAGVNTGELFF. The CDR3 DNA sequence: TGTGCCAGCAGGATTAGCCTAGCGGGGGTGAACACCGGGGAGCTGTTTTTT.

This clonotype appeared many times. V usage is TRBV27 and J usage is TRBJ2-7, with D possibly TRBD1 on 6 matching bases. The length of the CDR3 is 13 residues. Germline assignment: CDR1 MNHEY and CDR2 SMNVEV (reference sequence). The V end lost 7 bases, the J end lost 0 bases, and 10 bases lay between the germline ends. The chain's CDR3 is CASKQGNSYEQYF. The CDR3 region has the DNA TGTGCCAGCAAACAGGGCAACTCCTACGAGCAGTACTTC.

For this clonotype: This may be a read error: a much more frequent sequence differs by one nucleotide. The J gene is TRBJ2-3, the V gene TRBV3-1; the D gene is possibly TRBD2 (6 bases). In germline, CDR1 is LGHDT, CDR2 YNNKEL (reference sequence). This CDR3 region has 17 residues. This chain's CDR3 is CATSLSTSFGGEDTQYF. CDR3 sequence (DNA): TGTGCCACCAGCCTCAGCACGTCCTTCGGGGGAGAAGATACGCAGTATTTT.

As regards this clonotype: This may stem from a read error, because a much larger clone lies one nucleotide away. V is TRBV29-1 and J is TRBJ2-2, with a possible D match to TRBD1 (6 bases). The CDR3 runs 12 residues. The V end lost 6 bases, the J end lost 10 bases, and 15 bases lay between the germline ends. Looked up from germline, CDR1 is SQVTM and CDR2 is ANQGSEA. CDR3 in DNA: TGCAGCGTAGATCAGGGGAGCGAGGAGCTGTTTTTT. It is translated as CSVDQGSEELFF.

This clonotype was recorded a few times. Given a much more abundant clone one base away, this may be a read error. This sequence joins TRBV12-3 or TRBV12-4 and TRBJ2-1; tentatively, D is TRBD1 or TRBD2 (5 bases each). This CDR3 spans 15 amino acids. The CDR3 spells CTSSFWDRRYNEQFF. The CDR3 bases are TGTACCAGCAGTTTCTGGGACCGTAGATACAATGAGCAGTTCTTC.